This TCR beta chain was documented in a study of cytomegalovirus exposure and HLA in healthy donors. Study overall: The early release's HLA-typed donors yielded 78 million or so unique TCRs. Study findings and constraints: Available immune exposure information covered CMV serostatus only. Further analysis, carried out later, found HLA-associated TCR beta chains more clonally expanded than equally common other chains. A later analysis linked a missense DCLRE1C variant to TCR beta V- and J-gene trimming.

The germline V gene encodes CDR1 SEHNR and CDR2 FQNEAQ (reference sequence). The ends were cut back, 5 bases at V and 0 bases at J, with 20 bases in the middle. This CDR3 region has 18 residues. This clone occurred a few times. The antigen is unknown. It was with 60 Vbeta and 13 Jbeta primers that the PCR ran. Some clones are missing from TCRdb's copy, which holds only in-frame ones; the method was immunoSEQ multiplex PCR. The repertoire holds more than 100,000 clones, with 75% to 85% as singletons. The chain combines TRBV7-9 with TRBJ1-3; TRBD1 is a possible D gene (5 bases). Sequencing was carried out using PBMCs. This receptor was obtained from a woman aged 40-49 years in good health and CMV-seronegative. The CDR3 coding sequence is TGTGCCAGCAGCCTATATTCGGGGGGACGGCTCTCTGGAAACACCATATATTTT. The encoded protein is CASSLYSGGRLSGNTIYF.